These 21 T cell receptor beta chains were all obtained from the same sample, sequenced in a study of blood T cell repertoires in COVID-19. Produced via immunoSEQ multiplex PCR; TCRdb's table is partial and in-frame only. The sample contains about 150,000 clones, 80% to 90% of which appear only once. The sequenced material came from peripheral blood. These receptors were obtained from a woman in her forties with acute or convalescent COVID-19.

This clone was seen only once. The chain employs TRBV2 and TRBJ2-7, with D possibly matching TRBD2 (5 bases). Germline assignment: CDR1 SNHLY and CDR2 FYNNEI. V was clipped by 6 bases and J by 2 bases, with 14 bases between them. The length of the CDR3 is 14 residues. DNA for the CDR3: TGTGCCAGCAGCCCAGGACTCGCAACCTACGAGCAGTACTTC. Its protein product is CASSPGLATYEQYF.

The chain couples TRBV6-2 or TRBV6-3 to TRBJ1-2, with D possibly being TRBD1 (5 bases). The CDR3 sequence is 14 residues long. The germline gives CDR1 MNHEY, CDR2 SVGEGT. Trimming left V 0 bases short and J 6 bases short, with 11 bases between. The DNA for the CDR3 is TGTGCCAGCAGTTACTCAGGCGGGGCCGATGGCTACACCTTC. It translates to CASSYSGGADGYTF.

The chain joins TRBV7-8 to TRBJ2-5, with TRBD1 matching 9 bases. With 5 bases clipped from V and 5 bases from J, the junction kept 12 bases outside the gene matches. Germline assignment: CDR1 SGHVS and CDR2 FQNEAQ. The CDR3 loop spans 16 amino acids. CDR3 sequence: CASSTRDRELGETQYF. CDR3 in DNA: TGTGCCAGCAGCACAAGGGACAGGGAATTAGGGGAGACCCAGTACTTC.

The chain has TRBV19 and TRBJ2-2; no reliable D call. CDR1 and CDR2 from the germline V gene are LNHDA and SQIVND (reference sequence). V was cut by 6 bases and J by 6 bases, with 17 bases left in between. This CDR3 comprises 15 residues. CDR3 DNA: TGTGCCAGTAGCTTTTCTAGTTCGTACTCCGGGGAGCTGTTTTTT. Translating gives CASSFSSSYSGELFF.

This chain links TRBV18 with TRBJ1-3; possible D gene TRBD1, 6 bases. CDR3 length: 16 residues. V was shortened by 3 bases and J by 1 base, with 13 bases between the two germline ends. Germline CDR1 and CDR2: KGHSH and LQKENI. This chain's CDR3 is CASSPRQVPSGNTIYF. The CDR3 nucleotides read TGTGCCAGCTCACCTAGACAGGTACCTTCTGGAAACACCATATATTTT.

This chain connects TRBV7-2 to TRBJ2-7; possible D gene TRBD2, 7 bases. V lost 3 bases and J 4 bases, leaving 13 bases between the germline ends. CDR1 SGHTA and CDR2 FQGNSA come from the germline V gene. The CDR3 totals 14 residues. CDR3 loop: CASSFSGGQYEQYF. CDR3 coding DNA: TGTGCCAGCAGCTTTTCGGGGGGACAATACGAGCAGTACTTC.

The V and J genes are TRBV18 and TRBJ1-2; D remains ambiguous. This CDR3 is 14 amino acids long. V gave up 0 bases and J gave up 4 bases, with 9 bases separating them. Germline V gene lookup returns CDR1 KGHSH and CDR2 LQKENI. CDR3 bases: TGTGCCAGCTCACCACCCAACCGCGTCTATGGCTACACCTTC. Residues: CASSPPNRVYGYTF.

CDR3 in amino acids: CATSGTGVRKLAFF. CDR3 bases: TGTGCCACCAGTGGAACAGGGGTGCGAAAATTAGCTTTCTTT. This sequence joins TRBV24-1 and TRBJ1-1; 7 bases align to TRBD1. This CDR3 spans 14 amino acids. The germline CDR1 and CDR2 sequences are KGHDR and SFDVKD. Trimming removed 5 bases from V and 10 bases from J; junction bases left unmatched: 12.

V gene TRBV6-1 combines with J gene TRBJ2-3, with a tentative D call TRBD1 (7 bases). The CDR3 has 18 amino acids. Germline assignment: CDR1 MNHNS and CDR2 SASEGT. The V gene lost 3 bases and the J gene lost 3 bases, with 22 bases spanning the gap. The CDR3 region has the DNA TGTGCCAGCAGTGATAGGTTCAGTTTGGCAGGGGGGACAGATACGCAGTATTTT. Protein product: CASSDRFSLAGGTDTQYF.

The genes are TRBV5-1 and TRBJ2-3, with D possibly TRBD2 on 5 matching bases. Trimming stripped 1 base from V and 2 bases from J, with 8 bases between. The V gene's germline CDR1 is SGHRS and CDR2 YFSETQ. The CDR3 extends over 14 amino acids. CDR3 sequence: CASSLRTDTDTQYF. DNA of the CDR3: TGCGCCAGCAGCTTGAGGACTGACACAGATACGCAGTATTTT. Supplemented by reference TRBV5-1 and TRBJ2-3, the full variable domain reads KAGVTQTPRYLIKTRGQQVTLSCSPISGHRSVSWYQQTPGQGLQFLFEYFSETQRNKGNFPGRFSGRQFSNSRSEMNVSTLELGDSALYLCASSLRTDTDTQYFGPGTRLTVL.

CDR3 DNA sequence: TGCAGTGCAATCGGGGCAGATACGCAGTATTTT. It yields the protein CSAIGADTQYF. The chain carries TRBV20-1 and TRBJ2-3; maybe TRBD2 (5 bases). The CDR3 is 11 residues long. CDR1 is DFQATT and CDR2 is SNEGSKA in the germline V gene (reference sequence). V was trimmed by 6 bases and J by 4 bases, leaving 8 bases between them.

This chain joins TRBV19 and TRBJ2-7; 8 nucleotides align to TRBD1. The CDR3 runs to 16 residues. Trimming took 6 bases from V and 0 from J; bases not matched to a gene: 10. Germline CDR1 and CDR2: LNHDA and SQIVND (reference sequence). The CDR3 nucleotides are TGTGCCAGTAGCGACACAGGGGGACGGAGCTCCTACGAGCAGTACTTC. This translates into CASSDTGGRSSYEQYF. Full variable domain (remainder filled in from reference TRBV19 and TRBJ2-7): DGGITQSPKYLFRKEGQNVTLSCEQNLNHDAMYWYRQDPGQGLRLIYYSQIVNDFQKGDIAEGYSVSREKKESFPLTVTSAQKNPTAFYLCASSDTGGRSSYEQYFGPGTRLTVT.

The CDR3 reads CASSRIRGQAGELFF. As DNA, the CDR3 is TGTGCCAGCAGCCGCATAAGGGGACAGGCCGGGGAGCTGTTTTTT. The rearrangement uses TRBV27 and TRBJ2-2; 8 bases agree with TRBD1. J gave up 6 bases and V 6 bases, and 9 bases lay outside the gene matches. This CDR3 region has 15 residues. Germline values: CDR1 MNHEY, CDR2 SMNVEV (reference sequence).

This chain links TRBV3-1 (or the pseudogene TRBV3-2) with TRBJ1-2; 9 positions agree with TRBD1. The CDR3 loop spans 13 amino acids. Germline CDR1 reads LGHDT; CDR2 reads YNNKEL (reference sequence). Trimming removed 3 bases from V and 7 bases from J; junction bases left unmatched: 3. The DNA of the CDR3 is TGTGCCAGCAGCCAGGGACAGGGTTTTGGCTACACCTTC. Its protein product is CASSQGQGFGYTF.

V is TRBV6-1 and J is TRBJ2-2, with TRBD2 matching 7 bases. The CDR3 has 17 amino acids. CDR1 is MNHNS and CDR2 is SASEGT in the germline V gene. The V and J ends lost 6 bases and 2 bases, in that order; junction bases with no gene match: 12. CDR3 protein: CASSELLAPINTGELFF. CDR3 coding DNA: TGTGCCAGCAGCGAACTACTAGCGCCCATAAACACCGGGGAGCTGTTTTTT.

The gene calls are TRBV5-6 and TRBJ1-1; TRBD1 agrees at 7 bases. The germline V gene encodes CDR1 SGHDT and CDR2 YYEEEE. The CDR3 is made up of 13 amino acids. The junction had 3 bases not matched to a gene; V was cut back by 3 bases and J by 4 bases. The CDR3 nucleotides read TGTGCCAGCAGCTACGACAGGGCCACTGAAGCTTTCTTT. Residues: CASSYDRATEAFF.

The chain joins TRBV12-5 to TRBJ2-1; 13 nucleotides match TRBD2. V trimming: 6 bases; J trimming: 2 bases; junction bases outside the gene matches: 4. The CDR3 consists of 16 residues. Germline values: CDR1 LGHNT, CDR2 FRNRAP. The CDR3 sequence is CASGWTSGGAYNEQFF. The CDR3 bases are TGTGCTAGTGGCTGGACTAGCGGGGGTGCCTACAATGAGCAGTTCTTC.

The genes are TRBV4-1 and TRBJ2-7; D is possibly TRBD2 (6 bases). Trimming took off 1 base at V and 1 base at J, with 8 bases between the two ends. Germline loops: CDR1 MGHRA, CDR2 YSYEKL. This CDR3 is 14 amino acids long. The CDR3 protein is CASSQVLASYEQYF. The CDR3 DNA is TGCGCCAGCAGCCAAGTACTAGCTTCCTACGAGCAGTACTTC.

The CDR3 DNA follows: TGTGCCAGCAGCTTGTACGGGATTGGGGACACCGGGGAGCTGTTTTTT. It translates to CASSLYGIGDTGELFF. The J gene is TRBJ2-2, the V gene TRBV5-6; D possibly corresponds to TRBD2 (5 bases). Trimming took off 1 base at V and 3 bases at J, with 13 bases between the two ends. Germline V CDR1 and CDR2: SGHDT, YYEEEE. The CDR3 has 16 residues.

This chain connects TRBV27 to TRBJ2-5; 7 nucleotides align to TRBD1. V lost 5 bases to trimming and J lost 2 bases; unmatched junction nucleotides: 14. The germline V gene encodes CDR1 MNHEY and CDR2 SMNVEV (reference sequence). The CDR3 covers 17 residues. CDR3 in amino acids: CASSDLDSGQSQETQYF. The CDR3 DNA reads TGTGCCAGCAGTGATTTGGACTCGGGACAGTCTCAAGAGACCCAGTACTTC.

The chain joins TRBV5-6 to TRBJ2-7; maybe TRBD1 (6 bases). V lost 4 bases to trimming and J lost 2 bases, with 7 bases between them. Germline V gene data show CDR1 as SGHDT and CDR2 as YYEEEE. The CDR3 covers 12 residues. Written as DNA, the CDR3 is TGTGCCAGCAGCAGGGGGACCTACGAGCAGTACTTC. Amino acid sequence: CASSRGTYEQYF.